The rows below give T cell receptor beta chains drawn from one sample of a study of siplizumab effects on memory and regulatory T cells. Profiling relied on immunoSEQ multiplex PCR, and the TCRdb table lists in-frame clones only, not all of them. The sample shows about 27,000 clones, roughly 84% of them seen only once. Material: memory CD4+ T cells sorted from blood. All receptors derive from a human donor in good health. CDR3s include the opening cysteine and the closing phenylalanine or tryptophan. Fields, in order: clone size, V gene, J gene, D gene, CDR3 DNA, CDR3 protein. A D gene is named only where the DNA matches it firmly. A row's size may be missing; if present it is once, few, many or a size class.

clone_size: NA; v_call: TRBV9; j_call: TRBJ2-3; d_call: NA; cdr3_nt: TGTGCCAGCAGCGTAGGGGGGGCGGGACCCACAGATACGCAGTATTTT; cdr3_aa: CASSVGGAGPTDTQYF
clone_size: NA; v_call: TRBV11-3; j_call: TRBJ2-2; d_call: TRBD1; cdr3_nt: TGTGCCAGCAGCCAAGGACAGGGCCGGACCGGGGAGCTGTTTTTT; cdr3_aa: CASSQGQGRTGELFF
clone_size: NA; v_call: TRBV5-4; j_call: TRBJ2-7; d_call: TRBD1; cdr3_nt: TGTGCCAGCAGCTCGGCCGGGACAGCCTCTTCTACGAGGCAGTACTTC; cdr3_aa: CASSSAGTASSTRQYF
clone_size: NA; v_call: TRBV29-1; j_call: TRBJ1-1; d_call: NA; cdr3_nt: TGCAGCGTTGAGGCATTTCTTCACACTGAAGCTTTCTTT; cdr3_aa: CSVEAFLHTEAFF
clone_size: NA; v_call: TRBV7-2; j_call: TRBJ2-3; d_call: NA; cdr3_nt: TGTGCCAGCAGCCGCCCATTTGGTACGCAGTATTTT; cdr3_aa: CASSRPFGTQYF
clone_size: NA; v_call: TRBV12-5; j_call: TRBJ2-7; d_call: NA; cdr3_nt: TGTGCTAGTGGTGCGGGACAGTTCTACGAGCAGTACTTC; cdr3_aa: CASGAGQFYEQYF
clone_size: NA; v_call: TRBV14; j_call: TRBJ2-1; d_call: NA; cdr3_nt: TGTGCCAGCAGCCGCGGACGTATCTACAATGAGCAGTTCTTC; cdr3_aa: CASSRGRIYNEQFF
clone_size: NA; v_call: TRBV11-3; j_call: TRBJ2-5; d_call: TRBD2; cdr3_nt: TGTGCCAGCAGCTTAGAGAATCTAGCGGGAGTGGAGACCCAGTACTTC; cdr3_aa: CASSLENLAGVETQYF
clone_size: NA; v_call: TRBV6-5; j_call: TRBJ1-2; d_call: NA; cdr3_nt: TGTGCCAGCAGTTACACCACATCTAACTATGGCTACACCTTC; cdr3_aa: CASSYTTSNYGYTF
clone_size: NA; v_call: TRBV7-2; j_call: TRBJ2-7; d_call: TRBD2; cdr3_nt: TGTGCCAGCAGCGCGACGGGGGGGGTTACCTACGAGCAGTACTTC; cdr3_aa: CASSATGGVTYEQYF
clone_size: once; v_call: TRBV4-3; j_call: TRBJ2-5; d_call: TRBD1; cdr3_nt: TGCGCCAGCAGCCCCGGGACAGCGAGCCAAGAGACCCAGTACTTC; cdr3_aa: CASSPGTASQETQYF
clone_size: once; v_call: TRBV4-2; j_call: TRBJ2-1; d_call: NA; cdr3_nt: TGTGCCAGCAGCCAAGATAGGGGGACTGAGCAGTTCTTC; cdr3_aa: CASSQDRGTEQFF
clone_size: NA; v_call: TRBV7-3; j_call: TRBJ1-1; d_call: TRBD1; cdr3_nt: TGTGCCAGCAGCGCACAGGGGGCTAGGAACACTGAAGCTTTCTTT; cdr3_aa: CASSAQGARNTEAFF
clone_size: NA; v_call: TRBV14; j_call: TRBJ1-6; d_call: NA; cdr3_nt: TGTGCCAGCAGCCGAGTCAGGGGAGAGAGTCCCCTCCACTTT; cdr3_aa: CASSRVRGESPLHF
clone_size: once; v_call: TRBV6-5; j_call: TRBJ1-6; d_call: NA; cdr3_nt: TGTGCCAGCAGAGGTCCGGGAAATAATTCACCCCTCCACTTT; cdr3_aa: CASRGPGNNSPLHF
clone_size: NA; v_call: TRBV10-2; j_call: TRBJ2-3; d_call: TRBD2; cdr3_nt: TGCGCCAGCAGTGCACTAGCGGGGGGCACAGATACGCAGTATTTT; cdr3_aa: CASSALAGGTDTQYF
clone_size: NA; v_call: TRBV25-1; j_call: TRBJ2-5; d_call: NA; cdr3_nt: TGTGCCAGCAGTGACCACTCGCCCGGGCAGGGCCCCCAAGAGACCCAGTACTTC; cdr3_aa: CASSDHSPGQGPQETQYF
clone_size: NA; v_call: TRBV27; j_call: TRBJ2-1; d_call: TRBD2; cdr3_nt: TGTGCCAGCAGTTTAGTTCGGGGAGGGTCTGATGAGCAGTTCTTC; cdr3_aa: CASSLVRGGSDEQFF
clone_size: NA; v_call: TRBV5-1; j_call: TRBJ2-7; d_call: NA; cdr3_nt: TGCGCCAGCAGCTTGAGTCCGGGGAGCTCCTACGAGCAGTACTTC; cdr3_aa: CASSLSPGSSYEQYF
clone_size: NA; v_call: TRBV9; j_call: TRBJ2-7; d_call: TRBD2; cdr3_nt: TGTGCCAGCAGCGTAGAAGGACTAGCGGGAGGGTACGAGCAGTACTTC; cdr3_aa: CASSVEGLAGGYEQYF
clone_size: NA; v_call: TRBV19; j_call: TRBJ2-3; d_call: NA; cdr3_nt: TGTGCCAGTAGTCCCAGCGGGAGCACAGATACGCAGTATTTT; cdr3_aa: CASSPSGSTDTQYF
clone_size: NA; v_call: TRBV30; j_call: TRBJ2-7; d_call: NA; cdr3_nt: TGTGCCTGCCCAACCCGAGGGAATCCCAACGAGCAGTACTTC; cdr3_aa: CACPTRGNPNEQYF
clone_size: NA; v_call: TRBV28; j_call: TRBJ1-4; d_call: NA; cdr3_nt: TGTGCCAGCAGCATGCTCGGGGGGGAATTCACTAATGAAAAACTGTTTTTT; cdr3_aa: CASSMLGGEFTNEKLFF
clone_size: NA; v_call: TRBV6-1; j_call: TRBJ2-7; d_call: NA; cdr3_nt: TGTGCCAGCAGTGAAACGGTTGGGCACGAGCAGTACTTC; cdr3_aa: CASSETVGHEQYF
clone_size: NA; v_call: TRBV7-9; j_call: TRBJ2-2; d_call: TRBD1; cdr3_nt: TGTGCCAGCAGCTTATATTTGGCCCGGACAGGGCGAACCGGGGAGCTGTTTTTT; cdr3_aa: CASSLYLARTGRTGELFF
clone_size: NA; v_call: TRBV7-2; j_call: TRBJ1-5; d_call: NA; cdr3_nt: TGTGCCAGCAGCTGGGGGGACAATCAGCCCCAGCATTTT; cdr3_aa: CASSWGDNQPQHF
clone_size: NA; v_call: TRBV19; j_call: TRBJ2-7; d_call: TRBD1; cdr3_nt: TGTGCCAGTAGTACCGTGACAGGGGTCTACGAGCAGTACTTC; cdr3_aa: CASSTVTGVYEQYF
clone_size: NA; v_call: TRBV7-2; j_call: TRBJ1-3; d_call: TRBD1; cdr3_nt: TGTGCCAGCAGCTTAGAGGGACAGGGAGTTACTGGAAACACCATATATTTT; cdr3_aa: CASSLEGQGVTGNTIYF
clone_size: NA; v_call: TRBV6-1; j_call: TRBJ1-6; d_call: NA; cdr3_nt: TGTGCCAGCAGTGATTTGGGGGCGAATTCACCCCTCCACTTT; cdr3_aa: CASSDLGANSPLHF
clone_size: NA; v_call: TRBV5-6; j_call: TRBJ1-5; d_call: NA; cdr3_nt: TGTGCCAGCAGCCGACGCAACAGGGATTATAATCAGCCCCAGCATTTT; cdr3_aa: CASSRRNRDYNQPQHF
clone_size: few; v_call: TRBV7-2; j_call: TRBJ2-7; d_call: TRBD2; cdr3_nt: TGTGCCAGCAGAAATGTAGCGGGAGGTGAATACGAGCAGTACTTC; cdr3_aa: CASRNVAGGEYEQYF
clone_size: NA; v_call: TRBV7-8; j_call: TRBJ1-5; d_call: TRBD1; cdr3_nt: TGTGCCAGCAGCTTACAGGGGGATGGCAATCAGCCCCAGCATTTT; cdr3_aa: CASSLQGDGNQPQHF
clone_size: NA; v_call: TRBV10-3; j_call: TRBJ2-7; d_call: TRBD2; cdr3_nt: TGTGCCATCAGGAGGGCGGGAGGGGGCTACGAGCAGTACTTC; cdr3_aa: CAIRRAGGGYEQYF
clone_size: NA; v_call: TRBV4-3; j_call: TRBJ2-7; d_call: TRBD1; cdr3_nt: TGCGCCAGCAGCCAGAGGACAGGGGGCGACGAGCAGTACTTC; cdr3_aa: CASSQRTGGDEQYF
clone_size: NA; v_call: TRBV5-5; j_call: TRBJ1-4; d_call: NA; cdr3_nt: TGTGCCAGCAGCTTGAAACCAGAATCTACAGGACGCCGGAGGGAAAAACTGTTTTTT; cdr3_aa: CASSLKPESTGRRREKLFF
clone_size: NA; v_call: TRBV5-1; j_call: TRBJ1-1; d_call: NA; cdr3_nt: TGCGCCAGCAGCTTGGGCCAGAGTTATACTGAAGCTTTCTTT; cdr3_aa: CASSLGQSYTEAFF
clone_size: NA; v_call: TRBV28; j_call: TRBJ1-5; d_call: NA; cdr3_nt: TGTGCCAGCAGCATCGGGACAAGGAATAATCAGCCCCAGCATTTT; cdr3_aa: CASSIGTRNNQPQHF
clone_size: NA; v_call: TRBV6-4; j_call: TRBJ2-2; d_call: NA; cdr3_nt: TGTGCCAGCGCCATAACGGGCAGGGGAACCGGGGAGCTGTTTTTT; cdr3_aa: CASAITGRGTGELFF
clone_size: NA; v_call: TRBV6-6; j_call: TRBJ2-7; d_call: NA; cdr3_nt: TGTGCCAGCAGTTACCCCGAGACAGCTAGCTACGAGCAGTACTTC; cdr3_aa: CASSYPETASYEQYF
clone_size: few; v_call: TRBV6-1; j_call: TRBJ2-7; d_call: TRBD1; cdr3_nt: TGTGCCAGCAGGGACAGGACAGGGGGCTACGAGCAGTACTTC; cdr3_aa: CASRDRTGGYEQYF
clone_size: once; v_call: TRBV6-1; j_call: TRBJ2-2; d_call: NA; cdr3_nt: TGTGCCAGCTTGGGGGTAGCTGGGACCGGGGAGCTGTTTTTT; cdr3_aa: CASLGVAGTGELFF
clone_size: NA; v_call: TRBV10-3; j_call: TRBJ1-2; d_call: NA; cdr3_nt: TGTGCCATCAGTGACGCCAGTGACGGCTACACCTTC; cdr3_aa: CAISDASDGYTF
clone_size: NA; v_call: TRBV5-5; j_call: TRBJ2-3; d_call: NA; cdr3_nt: TGTGCCAGCAGCTTGTTAGAGAACACAGATACGCAGTATTTT; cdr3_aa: CASSLLENTDTQYF
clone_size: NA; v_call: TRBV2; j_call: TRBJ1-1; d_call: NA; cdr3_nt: TGTGCCAGCATGCCCCCGGCCTCTCCCGAAGCTTTCTTT; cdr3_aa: CASMPPASPEAFF
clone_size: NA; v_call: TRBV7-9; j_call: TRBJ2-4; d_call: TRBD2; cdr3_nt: TGTGCCAGCAGCTTTGTTTGGAGGAGCGGGAGGCCCCCCGACATTCAGTACTTC; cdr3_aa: CASSFVWRSGRPPDIQYF
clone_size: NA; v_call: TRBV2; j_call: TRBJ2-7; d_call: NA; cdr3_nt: TGTGCCAGCAGTAGGGGTGGCAGGGACGAGCAGTACTTC; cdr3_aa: CASSRGGRDEQYF
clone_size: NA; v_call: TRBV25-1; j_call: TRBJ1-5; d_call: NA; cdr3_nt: TGTGCCAGCAGTGAATCTCAGGGGTATAGCAATCAGCCCCAGCATTTT; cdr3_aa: CASSESQGYSNQPQHF
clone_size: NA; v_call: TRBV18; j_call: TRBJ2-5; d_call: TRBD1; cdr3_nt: TGTGCCAGCTCACCAGAGGGACAGACAGAGACCCAGTACTTC; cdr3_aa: CASSPEGQTETQYF
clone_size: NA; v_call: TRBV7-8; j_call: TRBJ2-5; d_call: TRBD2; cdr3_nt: TGTGCCAGCAGCGCACCTAGCGGGAAGGAGACCCAGTACTTC; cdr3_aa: CASSAPSGKETQYF
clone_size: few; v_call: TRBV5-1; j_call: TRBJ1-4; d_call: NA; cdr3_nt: TGCGCCAGCAGCCCGGCCATGCCCGGAGATGAAAAACTGTTTTTT; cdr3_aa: CASSPAMPGDEKLFF
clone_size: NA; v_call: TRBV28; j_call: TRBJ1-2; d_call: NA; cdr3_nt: TGTGCCAGCAGTTTACCACAGGGTTATGGCTACACCTTC; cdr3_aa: CASSLPQGYGYTF
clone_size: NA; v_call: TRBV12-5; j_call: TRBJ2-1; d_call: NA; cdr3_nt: TGTGCTAGTGGTTTTCCTGGGGGCAATGAGCAGTTCTTC; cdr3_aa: CASGFPGGNEQFF
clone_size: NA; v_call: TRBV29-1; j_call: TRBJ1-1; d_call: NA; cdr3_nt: TGCAGCGTTGGCAGGGTTGGGGCTGAAGCTTTCTTT; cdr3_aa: CSVGRVGAEAFF
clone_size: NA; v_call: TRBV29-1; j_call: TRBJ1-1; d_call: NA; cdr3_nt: TGCAGCGTTGAAGACCCACTGACAGGTATGAACACTGAAGCTTTCTTT; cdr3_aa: CSVEDPLTGMNTEAFF
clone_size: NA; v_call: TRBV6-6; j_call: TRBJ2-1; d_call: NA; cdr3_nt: TGTGCCAGCGAGGATGGGCAGGGGGGCCACAATGAGCAGTTCTTC; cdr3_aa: CASEDGQGGHNEQFF
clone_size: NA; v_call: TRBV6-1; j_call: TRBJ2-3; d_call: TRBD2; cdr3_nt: TGTGCCAGCAGTCCCCGGGAGGCAGATACGCAGTATTTT; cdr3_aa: CASSPREADTQYF
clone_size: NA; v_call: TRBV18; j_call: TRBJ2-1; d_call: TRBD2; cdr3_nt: TGTGCCAGCTCCCGGTTAGGCGGGAGGGCCGTAATCGATGAGCAGTTCTTC; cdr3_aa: CASSRLGGRAVIDEQFF
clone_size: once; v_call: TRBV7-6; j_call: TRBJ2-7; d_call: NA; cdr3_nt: TGTGCCAGCAGCATCGCGAGCCCCGACTACGAGCAGTACTTC; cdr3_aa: CASSIASPDYEQYF